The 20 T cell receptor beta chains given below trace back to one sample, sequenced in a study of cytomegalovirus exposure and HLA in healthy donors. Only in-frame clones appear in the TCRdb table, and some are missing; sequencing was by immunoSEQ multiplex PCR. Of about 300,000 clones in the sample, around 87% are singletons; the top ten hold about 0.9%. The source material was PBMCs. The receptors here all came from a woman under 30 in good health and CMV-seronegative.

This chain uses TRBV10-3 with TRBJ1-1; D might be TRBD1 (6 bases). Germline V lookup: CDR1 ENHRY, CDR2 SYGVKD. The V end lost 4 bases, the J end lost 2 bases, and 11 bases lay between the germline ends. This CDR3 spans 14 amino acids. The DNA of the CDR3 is TGTGCCATCAGTGGCCCACAGGGCAACACTGAAGCTTTCTTT. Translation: CAISGPQGNTEAFF.

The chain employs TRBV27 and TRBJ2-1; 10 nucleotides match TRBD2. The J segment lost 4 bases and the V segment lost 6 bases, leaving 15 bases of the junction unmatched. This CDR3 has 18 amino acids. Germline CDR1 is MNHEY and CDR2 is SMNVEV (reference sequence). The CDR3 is CASSDETAGGRSYNEQFF. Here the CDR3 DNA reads TGTGCCAGCAGCGATGAAACAGCGGGAGGGCGAAGTTACAATGAGCAGTTCTTC.

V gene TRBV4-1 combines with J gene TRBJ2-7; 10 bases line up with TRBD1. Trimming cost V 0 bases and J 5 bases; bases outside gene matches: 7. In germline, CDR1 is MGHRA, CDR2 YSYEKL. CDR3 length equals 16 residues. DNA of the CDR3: TGCGCCAGCAGCCAAGAGGGTAGGACAGGGGGAAACGAGCAGTACTTC. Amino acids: CASSQEGRTGGNEQYF.

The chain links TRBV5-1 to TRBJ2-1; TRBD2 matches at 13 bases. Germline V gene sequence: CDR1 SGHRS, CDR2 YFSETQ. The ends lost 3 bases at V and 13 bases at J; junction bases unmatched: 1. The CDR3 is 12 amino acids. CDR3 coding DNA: TGCGCCAGCAGCTGGACTAGCGGGAGCCAGTTCTTC. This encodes CASSWTSGSQFF.

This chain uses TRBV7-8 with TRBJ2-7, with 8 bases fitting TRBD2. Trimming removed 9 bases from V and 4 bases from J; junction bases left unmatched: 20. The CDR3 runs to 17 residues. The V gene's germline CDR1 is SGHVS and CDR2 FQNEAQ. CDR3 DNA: TGTGCCAGTATTGAACTCAATGAGCGGGAGAATACATACGAGCAGTACTTC. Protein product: CASIELNERENTYEQYF.

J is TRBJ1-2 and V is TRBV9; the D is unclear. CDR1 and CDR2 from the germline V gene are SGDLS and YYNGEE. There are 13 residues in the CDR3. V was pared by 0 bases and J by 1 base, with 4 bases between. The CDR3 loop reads CASSVVHNYGYTF. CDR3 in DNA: TGTGCCAGCAGCGTAGTTCATAACTATGGCTACACCTTC.

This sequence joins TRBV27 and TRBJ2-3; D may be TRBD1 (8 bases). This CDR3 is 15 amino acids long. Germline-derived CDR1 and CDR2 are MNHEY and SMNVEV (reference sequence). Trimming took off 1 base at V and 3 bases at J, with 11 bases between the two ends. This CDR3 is CASSLYRGGTDTQYF. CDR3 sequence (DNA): TGTGCCAGCAGTTTATACAGGGGGGGTACAGATACGCAGTATTTT.

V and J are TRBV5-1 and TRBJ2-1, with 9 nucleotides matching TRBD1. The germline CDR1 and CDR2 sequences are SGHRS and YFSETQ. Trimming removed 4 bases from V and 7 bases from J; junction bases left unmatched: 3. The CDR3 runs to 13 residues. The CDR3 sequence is CASSAQGANEQFF. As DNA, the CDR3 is TGCGCCAGCAGCGCACAGGGGGCGAATGAGCAGTTCTTC.

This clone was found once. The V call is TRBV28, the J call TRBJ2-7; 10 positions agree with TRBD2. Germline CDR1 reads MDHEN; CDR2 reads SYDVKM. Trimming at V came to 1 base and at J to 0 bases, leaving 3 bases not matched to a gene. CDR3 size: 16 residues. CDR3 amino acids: CASSLLASGSSYEQYF. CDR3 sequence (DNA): TGTGCCAGCAGTTTATTAGCTAGCGGGAGCTCCTACGAGCAGTACTTC.

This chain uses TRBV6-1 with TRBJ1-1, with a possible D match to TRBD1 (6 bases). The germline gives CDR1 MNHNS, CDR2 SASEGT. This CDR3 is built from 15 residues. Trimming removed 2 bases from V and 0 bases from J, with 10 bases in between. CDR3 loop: CASSEWDTMNTEAFF. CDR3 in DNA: TGTGCCAGCAGTGAATGGGACACTATGAACACTGAAGCTTTCTTT.

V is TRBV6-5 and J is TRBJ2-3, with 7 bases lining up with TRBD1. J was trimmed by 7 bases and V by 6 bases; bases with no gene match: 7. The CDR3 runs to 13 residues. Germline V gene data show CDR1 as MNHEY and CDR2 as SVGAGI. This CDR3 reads CASSPDRDNTQYF. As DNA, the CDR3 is TGTGCCAGCAGCCCCGACAGGGATAATACGCAGTATTTT.

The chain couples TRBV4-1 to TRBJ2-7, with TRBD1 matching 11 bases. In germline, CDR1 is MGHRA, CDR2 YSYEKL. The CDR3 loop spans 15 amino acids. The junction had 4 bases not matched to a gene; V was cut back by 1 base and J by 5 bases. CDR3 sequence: CASSQGTGGENEQYF. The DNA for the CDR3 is TGCGCCAGCAGCCAAGGGACAGGGGGCGAAAACGAGCAGTACTTC.

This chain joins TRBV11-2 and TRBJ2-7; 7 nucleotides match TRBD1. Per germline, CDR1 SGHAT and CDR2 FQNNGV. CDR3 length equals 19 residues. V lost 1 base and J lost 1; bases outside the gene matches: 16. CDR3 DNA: TGTGCCAGCAGCTTAGTCGAGACAGGGAAATATCCTAGGTCCTACGAGCAGTACTTC. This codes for CASSLVETGKYPRSYEQYF.

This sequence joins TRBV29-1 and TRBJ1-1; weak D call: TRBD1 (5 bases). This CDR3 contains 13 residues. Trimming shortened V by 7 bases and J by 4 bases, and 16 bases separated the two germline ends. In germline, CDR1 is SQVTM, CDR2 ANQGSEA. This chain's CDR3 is CSARGGGSTEAFF. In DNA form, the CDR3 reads TGCAGCGCTCGCGGGGGGGGGAGCACTGAAGCTTTCTTT.

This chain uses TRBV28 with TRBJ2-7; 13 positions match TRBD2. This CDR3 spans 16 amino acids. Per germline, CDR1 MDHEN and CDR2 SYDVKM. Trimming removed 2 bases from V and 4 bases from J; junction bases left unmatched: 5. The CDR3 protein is CASSLQTSGRLYEQYF. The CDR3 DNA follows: TGTGCCAGCAGTTTACAGACTAGCGGGAGGTTGTACGAGCAGTACTTC.

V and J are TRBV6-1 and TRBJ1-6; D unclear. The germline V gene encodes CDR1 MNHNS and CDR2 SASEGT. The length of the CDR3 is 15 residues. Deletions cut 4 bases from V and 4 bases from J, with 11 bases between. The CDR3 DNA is TGTGCCAGCAGTGGCGGAGCCTCTTATAATTCACCCCTCCACTTT. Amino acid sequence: CASSGGASYNSPLHF.

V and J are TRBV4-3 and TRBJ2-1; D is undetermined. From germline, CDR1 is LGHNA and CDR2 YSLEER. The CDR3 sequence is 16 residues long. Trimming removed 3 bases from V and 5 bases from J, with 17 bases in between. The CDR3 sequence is CASSHILESVDNEQFF. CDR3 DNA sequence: TGCGCCAGCAGCCATATCCTGGAGAGCGTAGACAATGAGCAGTTCTTC.

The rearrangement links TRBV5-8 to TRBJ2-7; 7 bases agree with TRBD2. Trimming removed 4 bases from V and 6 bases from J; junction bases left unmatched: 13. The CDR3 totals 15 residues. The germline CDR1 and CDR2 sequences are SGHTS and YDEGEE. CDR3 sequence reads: CASSLVGGRVREQYF. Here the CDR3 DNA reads TGTGCCAGCAGCCTAGTGGGAGGGAGGGTGCGCGAGCAGTACTTC. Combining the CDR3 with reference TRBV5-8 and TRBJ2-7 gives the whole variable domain EAGVTQSPTHLIKTRGQQATLRCSPISGHTSVYWYQQALGLGLQFLLWYDEGEERNRGNFPPRFSGRQFPNYSSELNVNALELEDSALYLCASSLVGGRVREQYFGPGTRLTVT.

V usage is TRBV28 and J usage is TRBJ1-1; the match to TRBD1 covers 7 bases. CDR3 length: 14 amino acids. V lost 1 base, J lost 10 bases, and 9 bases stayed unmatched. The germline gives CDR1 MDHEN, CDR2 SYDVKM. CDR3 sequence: CASSLFLEGARAFF. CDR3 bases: TGTGCCAGCAGTTTATTTTTAGAGGGGGCAAGAGCTTTCTTT. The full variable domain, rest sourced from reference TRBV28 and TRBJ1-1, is DVKVTQSSRYLVKRTGEKVFLECVQDMDHENMFWYRQDPGLGLRLIYFSYDVKMKEKGDIPEGYSVSREKKERFSLILESASTNQTSMYLCASSLFLEGARAFFGQGTRLTVV.

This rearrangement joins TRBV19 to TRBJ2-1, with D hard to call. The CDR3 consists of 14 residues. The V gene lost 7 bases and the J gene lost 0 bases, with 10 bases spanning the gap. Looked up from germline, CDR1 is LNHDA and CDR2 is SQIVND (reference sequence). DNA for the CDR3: TGTGCCAGTAAGCCACAGAGCTCCTACAATGAGCAGTTCTTC. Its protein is CASKPQSSYNEQFF.